A single sample is the source of the 31 T cell receptor beta chains below, sequenced in a study of human T cells and chemical hapten exposure. One entry per CDR3 protein results from TCRdb running MiXCR on the RACE reads. The table includes under 450,000 distinct CDR3 sequences, roughly 5% detected once. The time point is: patch test 1, 2 weeks after DPC sensitization. Treatment: therapeutic diphenylcyclopropenone sensitization with weekly scalp DPC. Specimen: whole blood, collected in connection with sensitization to the hapten diphenylcyclopropenone (DPC). These receptors came from a woman aged 45-65 years with alopecia areata. Some clones in this sample may be carry-over from other donors' samples.

This clonotype showed up many times. The J gene is TRBJ2-2, the V gene TRBV2, with D tentatively TRBD2 (5 bases). Deletions cut 7 bases from V and 7 bases from J, with 10 bases between. CDR3 length: 12 residues. From germline, CDR1 is SNHLY and CDR2 FYNNEI. The CDR3 coding sequence is TGTGCCAGCATCGGGGATCACGGGGAGCTGTTTTTT. As protein: CASIGDHGELFF.

This clonotype was detected ten times or more. The V gene is TRBV2, the J gene TRBJ1-5, with D possibly TRBD1 on 6 matching bases. Germline values: CDR1 SNHLY, CDR2 FYNNEI. Trimming removed 1 base at V and 5 bases at J, with 12 bases between. CDR3 length: 15 residues. DNA for the CDR3: TGTGCCAGCAGTGAAGGCACAGGGAGGCATCAGCCCCAGCATTTT. Translation gives CASSEGTGRHQPQHF.

Many counts were recorded for this clonotype. The rearrangement uses TRBV5-1 and TRBJ2-5; TRBD2 is a possible D gene (6 bases). This CDR3 has 14 amino acids. Germline assignment: CDR1 SGHRS and CDR2 YFSETQ. The ends were cut back, 1 base at V and 0 bases at J, with 7 bases in the middle. Here the CDR3 DNA reads TGCGCCAGCAGCTTGCCTAGCGACCAAGAGACCCAGTACTTC. Its protein is CASSLPSDQETQYF. Full variable domain (missing parts from reference TRBV5-1 and TRBJ2-5): KAGVTQTPRYLIKTRGQQVTLSCSPISGHRSVSWYQQTPGQGLQFLFEYFSETQRNKGNFPGRFSGRQFSNSRSEMNVSTLELGDSALYLCASSLPSDQETQYFGPGTRLLVL.

The chain links TRBV20-1 to TRBJ2-7; possible D gene TRBD2, 6 bases. Germline V gene sequence: CDR1 DFQATT, CDR2 SNEGSKA (reference sequence). The V and J ends lost 1 base and 3 bases respectively, with 13 bases between them. The length of the CDR3 is 14 residues. CDR3 sequence: CSARGLGLDYEQYF. Here the CDR3 DNA reads TGCAGTGCTAGAGGACTAGGGTTGGACTACGAGCAGTACTTC.

This clonotype was counted ten times or more. V is TRBV20-1 and J is TRBJ2-5; D might be TRBD2 (6 bases). Germline assignment: CDR1 DFQATT and CDR2 SNEGSKA (reference sequence). Trimming removed 3 bases at V and 3 bases at J, with 11 bases between. There are 13 residues in the CDR3. The CDR3, as DNA: TGCAGTGCTAGCCTGCGCGGGGAAGAGACCCAGTACTTC. Its translation is CSASLRGEETQYF.

This clonotype was recorded a few times. V and J are TRBV28 and TRBJ1-5, with 7 positions matching TRBD1. After removal of 7 bases from V and 4 bases from J, the junction contained 7 bases not matched to a gene. Germline V gives CDR1 MDHEN, CDR2 SYDVKM. The CDR3 sequence is 14 residues long. The CDR3 loop is CASKAGGRNQPQHF. The CDR3 coding sequence is TGTGCCAGCAAGGCAGGGGGAAGGAATCAGCCCCAGCATTTT. The full variable domain, completed using reference TRBV28 and TRBJ1-5, is DVKVTQSSRYLVKRTGEKVFLECVQDMDHENMFWYRQDPGLGLRLIYFSYDVKMKEKGDIPEGYSVSREKKERFSLILESASTNQTSMYLCASKAGGRNQPQHFGDGTRLSIL.

This clonotype was picked up many times. This chain connects TRBV5-1 to TRBJ2-3; weak D call: TRBD1 (6 bases). V dropped 0 bases and J dropped 3 bases, with 14 bases sitting between them. This CDR3 is 16 amino acids long. CDR1 and CDR2 from the germline V gene are SGHRS and YFSETQ. The CDR3 DNA reads as TGCGCCAGCAGCTTGGCCTACAGGGTCGAGACAGATACGCAGTATTTT. As protein: CASSLAYRVETDTQYF.

The chain joins TRBV19 to TRBJ1-1; D remains unclear. Between the trimmed V and J ends, which lost 3 bases and 0 bases, there was a span of 8 bases. The CDR3 is 14 residues long. Germline assignment: CDR1 LNHDA and CDR2 SQIVND (reference sequence). The CDR3 nucleotides are TGTGCCAGTAGTATTAAAGGCCTGAACACTGAAGCTTTCTTT. Residues: CASSIKGLNTEAFF.

CDR3 sequence reads: CASSPAQALLRTAEAFF. DNA for the CDR3: TGTGCCAGCAGCCCAGCTCAAGCCCTGTTGAGGACCGCTGAAGCTTTCTTT. The chain uses TRBV7-9 and TRBJ1-1, with D unresolved. The CDR3 is 17 amino acids. V was pared by 5 bases and J by 6 bases, with 25 bases between. Germline V gene data show CDR1 as SEHNR and CDR2 as FQNEAQ (reference sequence).

This sequence joins TRBV10-3 and TRBJ2-7; D is unclear. Trimming took off 0 bases at V and 2 bases at J, with 11 bases between the two ends. Germline CDR1 ENHRY, CDR2 SYGVKD. The length of the CDR3 is 15 residues. The CDR3 bases are TGTGCCATCAGTGAGTCTAGAGCCCTTACCTACGAGCAGTACTTC. Its translation is CAISESRALTYEQYF.

A few counts support this clonotype. The J gene is TRBJ1-1, the V gene TRBV29-1; D is unclear. The CDR3 extends over 14 amino acids. Germline V gene lookup returns CDR1 SQVTM and CDR2 ANQGSEA. The V gene lost 4 bases and the J gene lost 0 bases, with 12 bases spanning the gap. CDR3 amino acids: CSVAVARMNTEAFF. CDR3 coding DNA: TGCAGCGTTGCGGTTGCCAGGATGAACACTGAAGCTTTCTTT. Filled out from reference TRBV29-1 and TRBJ1-1, the complete variable domain reads SAVISQKPSRDICQRGTSLTIQCQVDSQVTMMFWYRQQPGQSLTLIATANQGSEATYESGFVIDKFPISRPNLTFSTLTVSNMSPEDSSIYLCSVAVARMNTEAFFGQGTRLTVV.

This clonotype was seen a few times. The chain is built from TRBV28 and TRBJ2-2; D gene uncertain. The V and J ends lost 3 bases and 5 bases respectively, with 4 bases between them. The V gene's germline CDR1 is MDHEN and CDR2 SYDVKM. This CDR3 has 12 amino acids. DNA of the CDR3: TGTGCCAGCAGTTTCACAACCGGGGAGCTGTTTTTT. This sequence encodes CASSFTTGELFF.

This clonotype was picked up many times. This chain joins TRBV29-1 and TRBJ1-2; D might be TRBD1 (6 bases). CDR3 length: 15 residues. V lost 1 base to trimming and J lost 4 bases, with 16 bases between them. Germline V gene data show CDR1 as SQVTM and CDR2 as ANQGSEA. CDR3 coding DNA: TGCAGCGTTGAAGGCACAGGGCGGTCCTCCTATGGCTACACCTTC. Its protein is CSVEGTGRSSYGYTF.

This clonotype has at least ten counts. J is TRBJ2-1 and V is TRBV7-9; D may be TRBD1 (6 bases). V lost 1 base and J lost 15, with 13 bases in between. The CDR3 runs 12 residues. Germline assignment: CDR1 SEHNR and CDR2 FQNEAQ (reference sequence). CDR3 region: CASSLGRDKGFF. In DNA form, the CDR3 reads TGTGCCAGCAGCTTAGGACGGGACAAGGGGTTCTTC.

This clonotype appeared a few times. V and J are TRBV29-1 and TRBJ1-2; 7 positions agree with TRBD1. V gave up 4 bases and J gave up 3 bases; unmatched junction bases: 2. Germline-derived CDR1 and CDR2 are SQVTM and ANQGSEA. CDR3 length: 12 amino acids. The CDR3 spells CSVGQGDYGYTF. CDR3 bases: TGCAGCGTTGGACAGGGAGACTATGGCTACACCTTC.

On this clonotype: The junction does not match germline at one end; this may be a read error. The chain joins TRBV14 to TRBJ1-4; 7 bases fit TRBD1. This CDR3 has 15 residues. Germline lookup yields CDR1 SGHDN and CDR2 FVKESK. The CDR3 DNA sequence: TGTGCCAGCAGCCAGTACAGGGGCGAGAATGAAAATCTGTTTTTT. Translating gives CASSQYRGENENLFF.

In this sample, this clonotype turned up many times. The V and J genes are TRBV4-2 and TRBJ1-5; 8 nucleotides match TRBD1. The CDR3 sequence is 17 residues long. Trimming cost V 0 bases and J 4 bases; bases outside gene matches: 8. Germline V CDR1 and CDR2: LGHNA, YNFKEQ. The CDR3 nucleotides read TGTGCCAGCAGCCAAGATGTATGGGGGACAGGTAATCAGCCCCAGCATTTT. It codes for CASSQDVWGTGNQPQHF.

The CDR3 DNA follows: TGTGCCAGCAGCCGTCGAGGGCCGGCGGATACGCAGTATTTT. It yields the protein CASSRRGPADTQYF. This sequence joins TRBV14 and TRBJ2-3, with D tentatively TRBD2 (5 bases). Germline-derived CDR1 and CDR2 are SGHDN and FVKESK. This CDR3 comprises 14 residues. The V and J ends lost 4 bases and 6 bases respectively, with 14 bases between them.

CDR3 region: CASSQSVQGSEQYF. The CDR3 bases are TGTGCCAGCAGTCAGTCGGTCCAGGGGAGCGAGCAGTACTTC. The chain is built from TRBV28 and TRBJ2-7, with a possible D match to TRBD1 (6 bases). The CDR3 is made up of 14 amino acids. CDR1 and CDR2 from the germline V gene are MDHEN and SYDVKM. V was clipped by 5 bases and J by 6 bases, with 17 bases between them. The variable domain in full, completed from reference TRBV28 and TRBJ2-7, reads DVKVTQSSRYLVKRTGEKVFLECVQDMDHENMFWYRQDPGLGLRLIYFSYDVKMKEKGDIPEGYSVSREKKERFSLILESASTNQTSMYLCASSQSVQGSEQYFGPGTRLTVT.

A few counts support this clonotype. The chain joins TRBV7-2 to TRBJ1-2; D ambiguous. The CDR3 is made up of 13 amino acids. V was trimmed by 6 bases and J by 2 bases, leaving 10 bases between them. Germline V gene lookup returns CDR1 SGHTA and CDR2 FQGNSA. Here the CDR3 DNA reads TGTGCCAGCAGTTACACTGAAAACTATGGCTACACCTTC. This sequence encodes CASSYTENYGYTF.

There are many counts of this clonotype. It is unclear where the CDR3 begins or ends on the DNA, so no DNA is shown, and the CDR3 is as TCRdb lists it. The rearrangement uses TRBV4-3 and TRBJ2-7; TRBD1, the table's D call, lacks a check against the DNA. The length of the CDR3 is 13 amino acids, counting both ends. Germline CDR1 reads LGHNA; CDR2 reads YSLEER. CDR3 sequence reads: CASSVGTGAEAYF.

DNA for the CDR3: TGTGCCAGCAGCCGGGACCTCATCGGCGAGCAGTACTTC. Its translation is CASSRDLIGEQYF. The rearrangement joins TRBV5-5 to TRBJ2-7; D may correspond to TRBD1 or TRBD2 (5 bases each). The CDR3 runs 13 residues. Germline CDR1 is SGHKS and CDR2 is YYEKEE (reference sequence). Trimming stripped 4 bases from V and 6 bases from J, with 14 bases between.

This clonotype was counted a few times. The J gene is TRBJ2-3, the V gene TRBV9; D is possibly TRBD2 (5 bases). The length of the CDR3 is 14 residues. Germline V gene sequence: CDR1 SGDLS, CDR2 YYNGEE. V lost 0 bases and J lost 2, with 7 bases in between. DNA for the CDR3: TGTGCCAGCAGCGTAGCGACTACCACAGATACGCAGTATTTT. This translates into CASSVATTTDTQYF.

This clonotype was found a few times. V is TRBV30 and J is TRBJ2-7; the D gene is possibly TRBD2 (6 bases). The ends were cut back, 8 bases at V and 4 bases at J, with 15 bases in the middle. There are 12 residues in the CDR3. CDR1 is GTSNPN and CDR2 is SVGIG in the germline V gene (reference sequence). CDR3 DNA sequence: TGTGCCGGAGGGGACTCACATTACGAGCAGTACTTC. Protein product: CAGGDSHYEQYF.

In this sample, this clonotype turned up many times. The chain uses TRBV28 and TRBJ2-1; D possibly corresponds to TRBD1 (5 bases). In germline, CDR1 is MDHEN, CDR2 SYDVKM. The ends were cut back, 6 bases at V and 7 bases at J, with 16 bases in the middle. The length of the CDR3 is 14 residues. The CDR3 nucleotides read TGTGCCAGCAGCACTCCAGGGTGGGGAAATGAGCAGTTCTTC. It codes for CASSTPGWGNEQFF. The whole variable domain, filled in from reference TRBV28 and TRBJ2-1, reads DVKVTQSSRYLVKRTGEKVFLECVQDMDHENMFWYRQDPGLGLRLIYFSYDVKMKEKGDIPEGYSVSREKKERFSLILESASTNQTSMYLCASSTPGWGNEQFFGPGTRLTVL.

The sample holds a few counts of this clonotype. The CDR3, as DNA: TGTGCCACCAGCAGCGGGGCTCTCTGGGAAGCTTTCTTT. It encodes CATSSGALWEAFF. The rearrangement uses TRBV15 and TRBJ1-1, with a weak D call TRBD1 (5 bases). The germline CDR1 and CDR2 sequences are LNHNV and YYDKDF (reference sequence). There are 13 residues in the CDR3. The V gene lost 3 bases and the J gene lost 8 bases, with 13 bases spanning the gap.

Many counts were recorded for this clonotype. V usage is TRBV27 and J usage is TRBJ1-1; tentatively, D is TRBD1 (6 bases). Germline V gives CDR1 MNHEY, CDR2 SMNVEV (reference sequence). There are 12 residues in the CDR3. V was clipped by 5 bases and J by 3 bases, with 7 bases between them. The CDR3 region is CASSGQYTEAFF. Here the CDR3 DNA reads TGTGCCAGCAGTGGACAGTACACTGAAGCTTTCTTT.

This clonotype appeared many times. The chain couples TRBV7-9 to TRBJ1-4, with TRBD1 matching over 7 bases. This CDR3 has 15 residues. V was pared by 5 bases and J by 7 bases, with 10 bases of the junction left unmatched. Germline V gene lookup returns CDR1 SEHNR and CDR2 FQNEAQ (reference sequence). The CDR3 spells CASSPTNTGVEKLFF. CDR3 coding DNA: TGTGCCAGCAGCCCGACTAATACAGGGGTTGAAAAACTGTTTTTT.

This clonotype was observed many times. The chain has TRBV14 and TRBJ1-2; D might be TRBD1 (6 bases). Trimming removed 5 bases at V and 7 bases at J, with 14 bases between. The length of the CDR3 is 13 residues. Germline V gene data show CDR1 as SGHDN and CDR2 as FVKESK. The CDR3 coding sequence is TGTGCCAGCAGCTTAGTACAGGGATTTGGCTACACCTTC. Translation: CASSLVQGFGYTF.

The chain is built from TRBV6-5 and TRBJ2-7, with 8 bases identical to TRBD1. This CDR3 is built from 14 residues. The germline V gene encodes CDR1 MNHEY and CDR2 SVGAGI. V lost 5 bases to trimming and J lost 2 bases; unmatched junction nucleotides: 5. The chain's CDR3 is CASSRQGPTYEQYF. In DNA form, the CDR3 reads TGTGCCAGCAGTCGACAGGGGCCTACCTACGAGCAGTACTTC.

This clonotype has a count of ten or more. V is TRBV11-2 and J is TRBJ2-1, with D possibly called TRBD1 or TRBD2 (6 bases each). The V gene lost 2 bases and the J gene lost 7 bases, with 15 bases spanning the gap. There are 15 residues in the CDR3. Per the germline V gene, CDR1 is SGHAT and CDR2 is FQNNGV. CDR3 protein: CASSLMGGFGNEQFF. The CDR3 coding sequence is TGTGCCAGCAGCTTAATGGGGGGCTTTGGGAATGAGCAGTTCTTC.